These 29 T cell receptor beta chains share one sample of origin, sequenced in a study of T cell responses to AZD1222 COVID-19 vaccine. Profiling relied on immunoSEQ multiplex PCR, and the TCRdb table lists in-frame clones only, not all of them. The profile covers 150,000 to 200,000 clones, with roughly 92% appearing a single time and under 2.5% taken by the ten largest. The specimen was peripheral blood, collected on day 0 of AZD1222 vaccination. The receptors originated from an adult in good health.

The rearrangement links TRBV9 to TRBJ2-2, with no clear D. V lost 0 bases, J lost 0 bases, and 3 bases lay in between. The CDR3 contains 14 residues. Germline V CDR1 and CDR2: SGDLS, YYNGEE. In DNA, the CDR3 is TGTGCCAGCAGCGTAGCTCCGAACACCGGGGAGCTGTTTTTT. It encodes CASSVAPNTGELFF. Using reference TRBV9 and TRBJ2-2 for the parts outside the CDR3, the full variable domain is DSGVTQTPKHLITATGQRVTLRCSPRSGDLSVYWYQQSLDQGLQFLIQYYNGEERAKGNILERFSAQQFPDLHSELNLSSLELGDSALYFCASSVAPNTGELFFGEGSRLTVL.

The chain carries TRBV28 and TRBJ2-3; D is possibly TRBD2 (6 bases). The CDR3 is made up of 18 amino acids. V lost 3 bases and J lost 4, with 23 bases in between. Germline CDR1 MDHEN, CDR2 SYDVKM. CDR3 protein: CASSFGLGTDYFADTQYF. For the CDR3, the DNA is TGTGCCAGCAGTTTTGGCCTCGGGACGGACTATTTCGCAGATACGCAGTATTTT.

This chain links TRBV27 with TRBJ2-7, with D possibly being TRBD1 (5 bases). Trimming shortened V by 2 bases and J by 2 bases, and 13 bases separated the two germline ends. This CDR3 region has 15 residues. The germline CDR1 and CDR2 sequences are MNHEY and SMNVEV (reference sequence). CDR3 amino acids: CASSLTGLNTYEQYF. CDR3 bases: TGTGCCAGCAGTTTAACAGGCCTTAATACCTACGAGCAGTACTTC.

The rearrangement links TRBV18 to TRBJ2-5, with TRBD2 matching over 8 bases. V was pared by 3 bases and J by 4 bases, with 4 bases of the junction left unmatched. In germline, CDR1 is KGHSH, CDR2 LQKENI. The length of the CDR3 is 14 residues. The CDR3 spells CASSPLAGAETQYF. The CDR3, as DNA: TGTGCCAGCTCACCTCTAGCGGGTGCAGAGACCCAGTACTTC.

DNA for the CDR3: TGCGCCAGCAGTGCCCGGACAGGGGGAGAGACCCAGTACTTC. Residues: CASSARTGGETQYF. The chain employs TRBV5-1 and TRBJ2-5, with 10 bases matching TRBD1. In germline, CDR1 is SGHRS, CDR2 YFSETQ. The CDR3 covers 14 residues. After removal of 5 bases from V and 4 bases from J, the junction contained 5 bases not matched to a gene.

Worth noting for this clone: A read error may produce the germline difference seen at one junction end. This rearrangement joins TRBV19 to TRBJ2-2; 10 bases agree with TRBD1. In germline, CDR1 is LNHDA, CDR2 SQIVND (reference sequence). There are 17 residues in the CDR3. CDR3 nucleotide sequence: TGTGCCAGTAGTTCCAGAGCGGGACAGGGGAACCCCGGGGAGCTGTTTTTT. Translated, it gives CASSSRAGQGNPGELFF.

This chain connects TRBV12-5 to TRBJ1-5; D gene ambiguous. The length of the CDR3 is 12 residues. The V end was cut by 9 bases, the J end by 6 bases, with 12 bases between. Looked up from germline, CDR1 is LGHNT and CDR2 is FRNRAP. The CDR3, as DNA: TGTGCTAGCGCCGCAGGAGCTCAGCCCCAGCATTTT. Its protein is CASAAGAQPQHF.

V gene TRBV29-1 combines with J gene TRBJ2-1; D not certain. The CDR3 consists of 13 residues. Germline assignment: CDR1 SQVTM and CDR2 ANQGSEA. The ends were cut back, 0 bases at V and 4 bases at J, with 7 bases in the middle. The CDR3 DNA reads TGCAGCGTTGAAGATCCGGATTACAATGAGCAGTTCTTC. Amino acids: CSVEDPDYNEQFF.

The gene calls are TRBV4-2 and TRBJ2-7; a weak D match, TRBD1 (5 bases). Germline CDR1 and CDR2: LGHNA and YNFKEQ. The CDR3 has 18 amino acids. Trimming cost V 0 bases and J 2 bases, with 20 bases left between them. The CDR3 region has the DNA TGTGCCAGCAGCCAAGAGACAGTGTCTCAGGGCTCTGCCTACGAGCAGTACTTC. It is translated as CASSQETVSQGSAYEQYF.

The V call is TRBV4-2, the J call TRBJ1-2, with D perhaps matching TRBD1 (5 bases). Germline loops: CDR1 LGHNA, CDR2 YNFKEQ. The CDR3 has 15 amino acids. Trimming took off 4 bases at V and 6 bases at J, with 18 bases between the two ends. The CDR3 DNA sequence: TGTGCCAGCAGCCCCGTGAGAAGGGGCCTGGATGGCTACACCTTC. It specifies CASSPVRRGLDGYTF.

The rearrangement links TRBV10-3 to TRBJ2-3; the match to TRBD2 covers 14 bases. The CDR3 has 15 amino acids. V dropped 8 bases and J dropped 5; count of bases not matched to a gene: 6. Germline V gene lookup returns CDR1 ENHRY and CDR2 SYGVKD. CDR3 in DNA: TGTGCCATCCAGGGACTAGCGGGAGAGTTAGATACGCAGTATTTT. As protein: CAIQGLAGELDTQYF.

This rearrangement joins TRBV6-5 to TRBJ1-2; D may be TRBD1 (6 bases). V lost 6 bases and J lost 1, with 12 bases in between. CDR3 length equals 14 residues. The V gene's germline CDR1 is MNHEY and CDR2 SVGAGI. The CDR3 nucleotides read TGTGCCAGCAGGGCGACAGGCATTAACTATGGCTACACCTTC. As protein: CASRATGINYGYTF.

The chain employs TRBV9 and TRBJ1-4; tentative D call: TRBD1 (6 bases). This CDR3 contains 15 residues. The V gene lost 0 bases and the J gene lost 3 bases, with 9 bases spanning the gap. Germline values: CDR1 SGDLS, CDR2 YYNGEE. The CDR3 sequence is CASSVGRTANEKLFF. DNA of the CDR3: TGTGCCAGCAGCGTAGGGAGGACAGCTAATGAAAAACTGTTTTTT.

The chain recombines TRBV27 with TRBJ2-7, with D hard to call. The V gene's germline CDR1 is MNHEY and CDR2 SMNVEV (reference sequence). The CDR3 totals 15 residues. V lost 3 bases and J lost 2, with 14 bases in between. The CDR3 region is CASSLVVGKAYEQYF. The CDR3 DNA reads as TGTGCCAGCAGTTTGGTGGTGGGGAAGGCCTACGAGCAGTACTTC.

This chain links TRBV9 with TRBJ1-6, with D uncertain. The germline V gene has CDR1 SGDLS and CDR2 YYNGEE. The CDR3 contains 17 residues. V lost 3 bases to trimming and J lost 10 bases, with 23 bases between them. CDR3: CASSGSGSTPLGSPLHF. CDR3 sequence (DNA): TGTGCCAGCAGCGGCAGCGGCTCCACTCCGCTGGGCTCACCCCTCCACTTT.

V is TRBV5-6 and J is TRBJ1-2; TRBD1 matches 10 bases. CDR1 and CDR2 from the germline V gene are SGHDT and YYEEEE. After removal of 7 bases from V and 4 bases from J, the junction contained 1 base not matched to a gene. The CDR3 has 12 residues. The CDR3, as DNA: TGTGCCAGCCGGACAGGGGGCTATGGCTACACCTTC. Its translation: CASRTGGYGYTF.

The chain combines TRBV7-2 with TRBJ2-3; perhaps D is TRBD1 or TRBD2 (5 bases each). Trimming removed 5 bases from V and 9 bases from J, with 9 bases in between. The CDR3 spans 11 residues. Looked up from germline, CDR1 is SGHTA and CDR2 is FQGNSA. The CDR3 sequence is CASSPGTTQYF. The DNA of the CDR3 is TGTGCCAGCAGCCCCGGGACCACGCAGTATTTT.

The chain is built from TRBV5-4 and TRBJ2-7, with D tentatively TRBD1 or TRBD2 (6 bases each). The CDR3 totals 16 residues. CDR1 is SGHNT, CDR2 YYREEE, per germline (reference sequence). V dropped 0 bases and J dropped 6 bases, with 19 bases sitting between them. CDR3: CASSLDPVGGGGEQYF. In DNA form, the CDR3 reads TGTGCCAGCAGCTTGGACCCCGTTGGAGGGGGTGGCGAGCAGTACTTC.

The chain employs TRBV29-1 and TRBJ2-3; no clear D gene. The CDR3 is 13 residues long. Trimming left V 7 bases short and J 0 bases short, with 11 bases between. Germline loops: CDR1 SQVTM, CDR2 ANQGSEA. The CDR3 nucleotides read TGCAGCGACCTGGAGAGGAGCACAGATACGCAGTATTTT. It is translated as CSDLERSTDTQYF.

The CDR3 sequence: CASSGQGAEAFF. The CDR3 DNA is TGTGCCAGCAGTGGACAGGGGGCTGAAGCTTTCTTT. The chain is built from TRBV2 and TRBJ1-1, with 9 bases that match TRBD1. V trimming: 4 bases; J trimming: 6 bases; junction bases outside the gene matches: 0. The V gene's germline CDR1 is SNHLY and CDR2 FYNNEI. The CDR3 is 12 amino acids.

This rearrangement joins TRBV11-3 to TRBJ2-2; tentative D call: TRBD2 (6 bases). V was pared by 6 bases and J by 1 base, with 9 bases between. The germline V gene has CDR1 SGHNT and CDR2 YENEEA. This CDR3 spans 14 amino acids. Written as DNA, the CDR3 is TGTGCCAGCAGTATTAGCGGGAACACCGGGGAGCTGTTTTTT. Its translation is CASSISGNTGELFF.

DNA for the CDR3: TGTGCCAGCAGCTTAGAGGCAGGAACCAGCTATGGCTACACCTTC. This sequence encodes CASSLEAGTSYGYTF. The V gene is TRBV7-2, the J gene TRBJ1-2; no clear D gene. V lost 1 base and J 4 bases, leaving 13 bases between the germline ends. CDR3 length: 15 amino acids. Per the germline V gene, CDR1 is SGHTA and CDR2 is FQGNSA.

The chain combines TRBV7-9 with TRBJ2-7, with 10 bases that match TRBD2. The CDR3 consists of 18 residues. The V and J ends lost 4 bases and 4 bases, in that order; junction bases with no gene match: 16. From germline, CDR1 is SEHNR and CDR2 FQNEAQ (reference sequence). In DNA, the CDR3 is TGTGCCAGCAGCTCGACAGCGGGAGGGCCTCTTTCAGCGTACGAGCAGTACTTC. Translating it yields CASSSTAGGPLSAYEQYF.

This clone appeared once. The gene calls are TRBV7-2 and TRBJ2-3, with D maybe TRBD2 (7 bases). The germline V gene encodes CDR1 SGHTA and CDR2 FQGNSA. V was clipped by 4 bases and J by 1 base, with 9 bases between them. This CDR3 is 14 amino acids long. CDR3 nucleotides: TGTGCCAGCAGCTGGGGGGGCCGCACAGATACGCAGTATTTT. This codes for CASSWGGRTDTQYF.

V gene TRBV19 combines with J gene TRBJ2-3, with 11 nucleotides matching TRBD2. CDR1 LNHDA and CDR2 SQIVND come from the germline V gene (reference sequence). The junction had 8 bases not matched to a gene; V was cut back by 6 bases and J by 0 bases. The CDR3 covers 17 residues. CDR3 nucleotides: TGTGCCAGTAGGGAAAGGGGACTAGCGGCGAGCACAGATACGCAGTATTTT. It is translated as CASRERGLAASTDTQYF.

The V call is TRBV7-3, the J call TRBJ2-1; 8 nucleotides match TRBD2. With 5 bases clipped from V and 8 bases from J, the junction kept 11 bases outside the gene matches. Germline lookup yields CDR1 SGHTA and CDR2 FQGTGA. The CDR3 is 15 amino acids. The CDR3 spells CASSRGTSHMDEQFF. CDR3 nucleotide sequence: TGTGCCAGCAGCCGAGGGACTAGTCATATGGATGAGCAGTTCTTC.

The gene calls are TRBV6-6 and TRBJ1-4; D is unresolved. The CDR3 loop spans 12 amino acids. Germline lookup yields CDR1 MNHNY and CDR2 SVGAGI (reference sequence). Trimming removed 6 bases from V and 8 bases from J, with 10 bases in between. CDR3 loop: CASRLPEEKLFF. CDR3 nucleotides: TGTGCCAGCAGACTCCCGGAAGAAAAACTGTTTTTT.

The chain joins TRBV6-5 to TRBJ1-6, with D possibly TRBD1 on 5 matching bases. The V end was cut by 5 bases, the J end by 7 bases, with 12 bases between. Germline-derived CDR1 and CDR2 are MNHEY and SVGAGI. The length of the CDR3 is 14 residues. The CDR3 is CASSLGPLNSPLHF. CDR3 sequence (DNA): TGTGCCAGCAGTCTGGGACCGCTAAATTCACCCCTCCACTTT.

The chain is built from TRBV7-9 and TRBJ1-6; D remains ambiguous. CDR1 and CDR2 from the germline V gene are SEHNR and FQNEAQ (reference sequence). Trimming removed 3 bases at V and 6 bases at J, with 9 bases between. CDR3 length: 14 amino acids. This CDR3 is CASSLEGSNSPLHF. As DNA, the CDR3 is TGTGCCAGCAGCTTGGAAGGTTCTAATTCACCCCTCCACTTT.